This T cell receptor beta chain was retrieved from a study of blood T cells in healthy people across ages. The overall study: In model experiments, template switching was able to capture about one barcoded beta molecule for every two T cells that were present. General study results and limits: Diversity was estimated from one million T cells, and these estimates were considered underestimates.

Healthy Caucasians from Russia aged roughly 6 to 95 served as donors. This clonotype was counted between two and nine times. Its cognate antigen is unknown. For the second PCR, which ran for about 6 to 11 cycles, a sample-barcoded 5' primer and a J-beta primer mix were used. Each cDNA molecule, via a template-switch adaptor with 12 random nucleotides, was tagged. In TCRdb, the 5' RACE reads were re-called with MiXCR into one record per CDR3 protein. The repertoire holds some 640,000 distinct CDR3 sequences, with around 45% as singletons. Trimming pared 1 base from V and 2 bases from J, leaving 6 bases between. The CDR3 contains 14 residues. From germline, CDR1 is SEHNR and CDR2 FQNEAQ (reference sequence).

Material: blood. The sequence was obtained from a woman in her sixties in good health. The V and J genes are TRBV7-9 and TRBJ1-5; D is undetermined. CDR3 DNA sequence: TGTGCCAGCAGCTTAGGTATCGGCAATCAGCCCCAGCATTTT. It translates to CASSLGIGNQPQHF.